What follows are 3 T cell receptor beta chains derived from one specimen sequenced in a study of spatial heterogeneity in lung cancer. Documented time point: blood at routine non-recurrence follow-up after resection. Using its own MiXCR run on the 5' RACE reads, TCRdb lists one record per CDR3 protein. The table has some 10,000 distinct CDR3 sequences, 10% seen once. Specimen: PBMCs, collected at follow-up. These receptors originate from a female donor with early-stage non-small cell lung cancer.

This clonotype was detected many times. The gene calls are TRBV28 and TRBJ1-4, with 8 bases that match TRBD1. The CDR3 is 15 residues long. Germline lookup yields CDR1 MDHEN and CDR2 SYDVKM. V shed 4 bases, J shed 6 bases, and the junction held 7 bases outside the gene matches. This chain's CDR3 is CASSSGQGSHEKLFF. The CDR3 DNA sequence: TGTGCCAGCAGTTCCGGACAGGGTAGTCATGAAAAACTGTTTTTT.

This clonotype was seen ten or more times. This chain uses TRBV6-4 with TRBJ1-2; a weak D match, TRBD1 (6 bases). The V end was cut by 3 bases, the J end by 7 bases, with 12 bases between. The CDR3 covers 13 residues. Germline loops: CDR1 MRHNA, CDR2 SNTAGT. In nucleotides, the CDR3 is TGTGCCAGCAGTGAACAGGGAAGAAGTGGCTACACCTTC. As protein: CASSEQGRSGYTF.

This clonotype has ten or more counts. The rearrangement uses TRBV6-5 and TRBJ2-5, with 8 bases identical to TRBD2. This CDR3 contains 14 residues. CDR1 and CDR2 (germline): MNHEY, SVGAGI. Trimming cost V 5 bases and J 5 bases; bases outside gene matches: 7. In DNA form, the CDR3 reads TGTGCCAGCAGTGATATAGCGGGGTTGGAGACCCAGTACTTC. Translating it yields CASSDIAGLETQYF.